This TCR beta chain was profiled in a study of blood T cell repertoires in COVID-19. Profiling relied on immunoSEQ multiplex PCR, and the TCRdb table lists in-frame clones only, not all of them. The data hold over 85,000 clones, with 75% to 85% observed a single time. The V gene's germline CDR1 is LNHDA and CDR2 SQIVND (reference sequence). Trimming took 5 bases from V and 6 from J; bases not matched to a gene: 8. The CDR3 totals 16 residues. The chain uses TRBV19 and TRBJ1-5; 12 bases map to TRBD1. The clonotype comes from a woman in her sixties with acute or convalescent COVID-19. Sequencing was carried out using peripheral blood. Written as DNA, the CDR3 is TGTGCCAGTAGTTCCACCGGGACAGGGGGCGGTCAGCCCCAGCATTTT. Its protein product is CASSSTGTGGGQPQHF.